There are a few counts of the clone carrying this T cell receptor beta chain. This entry is derived from a study of blood T cell repertoires in COVID-19. Overall study: From the United States, Italy and Spain came samples of acute and convalescent COVID-19. Sources were T cells, B-cell-depleted T cells, or PBMCs; the material itself was cDNA or gDNA.

Per the original methods: Reference gene primers were amplified, and this amplification served to estimate nucleated cell counts. TCRdb keeps only in-frame clones here, not all; method: immunoSEQ multiplex PCR. V and J calls and clone size are given by that table; D and trimming were obtained from the DNA. The table includes 65,000 to 95,000 clones, 70% to 80% detected once. CDR3 length: 13 residues. Trimming removed 10 bases from V and 7 bases from J; junction bases left unmatched: 12. Looked up from germline, CDR1 is MNHEY and CDR2 is SVGAGI. The V gene is TRBV6-5, the J gene TRBJ1-1; 7 bases map to TRBD1. The origin of this receptor is a man aged 50-60 years with active or convalescent COVID-19. The sequencing sample was made of peripheral blood. Written as DNA, the CDR3 is TGTGCCACGCGGGACAGCGGAACCTTTGAAGCTTTCTTT. Encoded protein: CATRDSGTFEAFF.